The clone carrying this TCR beta chain was observed a handful of times. The CDR3 covers 15 residues. Germline trimming cut 6 bases from V and 12 bases from J; bases unmatched to any gene: 16. Germline V lookup: CDR1 DFQATT, CDR2 SNEGSKA (reference sequence). One entry per CDR3 protein results from TCRdb running MiXCR on the 5' RACE reads. The table records 250,000 to 350,000 distinct CDR3 sequences, around 16% of them present only once. These data are taken from a study of T-cell memory formation after mild COVID-19. Study-level information: TCR clusters showed largely donor specificity.

The rearrangement joins TRBV20-1 to TRBJ1-6; 8 bases align to TRBD1. Sequencing was carried out using PBMCs or a T cell subset sorted from them (not recorded which). The clonotype was recovered from a young man who had mild COVID-19 (a few samples of this study predate the infection). Cell type and time point are not known. Here the CDR3 DNA reads TGCAGTGCCGACGCCGACACGGGACAGGATCAACCCCTCCACTTT. It yields the protein CSADADTGQDQPLHF.